This TCR beta chain was obtained from a study of cytomegalovirus exposure and HLA in healthy donors. Whole-study context: Ancestry clustering placed more than 65% of some 400 genotyped donors in the Caucasian-associated cluster.

Donors sampled were nominally healthy, though unrecorded immune exposures were likely. 60 Vbeta and 13 Jbeta primers were used in PCR. Only in-frame clones appear in the TCRdb table, and some are missing; sequencing was by immunoSEQ multiplex PCR. The table has about 89,000 clones, 85% seen once. Findings and limits, study-wide: For most TCR beta V segments, an earlier analysis put the productive rate at about 87% or about 30% of the time. The study carried out a later analysis of TCR beta sequences. It associated around 17,000 of them with specific HLA alleles at a false discovery rate of 0.05.

The count of this clone is one. Its cognate antigen is unknown. This clonotype was sampled from a man in his forties in good health and CMV-seropositive. The sequenced sample was PBMCs.

DNA of the CDR3: TGTGCCAGCAGCCGACAGGGCCCCTTCCGCTACGAGCAGTACTTC. This encodes CASSRQGPFRYEQYF. The chain is built from TRBV14 and TRBJ2-7, with 7 bases that match TRBD1. V shed 4 bases and J 3 bases; nucleotides not matched to a gene: 9. The germline CDR1 and CDR2 sequences are SGHDN and FVKESK. This CDR3 contains 15 residues. Variable domain in full (rest from reference TRBV14 and TRBJ2-7): EAGVTQFPSHSVIEKGQTVTLRCDPISGHDNLYWYRRVMGKEIKFLLHFVKESKQDESGMPNNRFLAERTGGTYSTLKVQPAELEDSGVYFCASSRQGPFRYEQYFGPGTRLTVT.